Shown below are 29 T cell receptor beta chains from a single sample sequenced in a study of blood T cell repertoires in COVID-19. Sequencing was performed with immunoSEQ multiplex PCR; in TCRdb, only in-frame clones are kept and a portion is missing. The sample lists fewer than 350,000 clones, 88% occurring once. Sequencing was done on a sample of PBMCs or T cells enriched from blood (not recorded which). These receptors all stem from a woman aged 55-69 years in a cohort exposed to, infected with or recovered from COVID-19 (not recorded which).

V gene TRBV5-6 combines with J gene TRBJ2-7; 9 positions agree with TRBD2. Germline CDR1 and CDR2: SGHDT and YYEEEE. The CDR3 loop spans 14 amino acids. With 4 bases clipped from V and 2 bases from J, the junction kept 4 bases outside the gene matches. CDR3 nucleotides: TGTGCCAGCAGCCCAGGCGGGAGGGCCTACGAGCAGTACTTC. This gives the protein CASSPGGRAYEQYF. Complete variable domain (other parts from reference TRBV5-6 and TRBJ2-7): DAGVTQSPTHLIKTRGQQVTLRCSPKSGHDTVSWYQQALGQGPQFIFQYYEEEERQRGNFPDRFSGHQFPNYSSELNVNALLLGDSALYLCASSPGGRAYEQYFGPGTRLTVT.

The J gene is TRBJ2-7, the V gene TRBV27, with a possible D match to TRBD2 (5 bases). Trimming stripped 3 bases from V and 4 bases from J, with 19 bases between. Germline values: CDR1 MNHEY, CDR2 SMNVEV (reference sequence). The CDR3 length is 16 residues. DNA of the CDR3: TGTGCCAGCAGTTTCCCCGTGGACTCCCCCCTATACGAGCAGTACTTC. Translated: CASSFPVDSPLYEQYF.

V usage is TRBV5-1 and J usage is TRBJ2-7, with 9 bases that match TRBD2. The trim removed 4 bases at V and 6 bases at J, leaving 11 bases unmatched. In germline, CDR1 is SGHRS, CDR2 YFSETQ. This CDR3 region has 15 residues. The CDR3 protein is CASSPSGRPGGEQYF. CDR3 sequence (DNA): TGCGCCAGCAGCCCGAGCGGGAGGCCTGGGGGCGAGCAGTACTTC.

This chain connects TRBV18 to TRBJ1-2, with 9 nucleotides matching TRBD1. V dropped 2 bases and J dropped 4; count of bases not matched to a gene: 5. This CDR3 spans 15 amino acids. From germline, CDR1 is KGHSH and CDR2 LQKENI. The CDR3: CASSPEQGARYGYTF. The CDR3 DNA sequence: TGTGCCAGCTCACCAGAACAGGGGGCGCGCTATGGCTACACCTTC.

Concerning this clone: Other DNA sequences in the same sample also yield this CDR3. The chain couples TRBV7-2 to TRBJ2-1; 12 positions agree with TRBD2. Germline V gene lookup returns CDR1 SGHTA and CDR2 FQGNSA. The V segment lost 3 bases and the J segment 6 bases; nucleotides outside the gene matches: 0. This CDR3 is built from 14 residues. CDR3: CASSLGLAGNEQFF. CDR3 DNA: TGTGCCAGCAGCTTGGGACTAGCGGGCAATGAGCAGTTCTTC.

The chain carries TRBV6-5 and TRBJ1-2, with TRBD1 identical over 8 bases. The germline V gene has CDR1 MNHEY and CDR2 SVGAGI. Trimming removed 2 bases from V and 10 bases from J; junction bases left unmatched: 9. This CDR3 is built from 14 residues. The CDR3 region is CASSYLAGGDDYTF. In DNA form, the CDR3 reads TGTGCCAGCAGTTACCTAGCAGGGGGCGACGACTACACCTTC.

The chain couples TRBV20-1 to TRBJ2-5; D is unclear. The CDR3 has 12 residues. Trimming shortened V by 3 bases and J by 4 bases, and 9 bases separated the two germline ends. Germline V CDR1 and CDR2: DFQATT, SNEGSKA (reference sequence). The CDR3 DNA is TGCAGTGCTAGTCTCTTAGCAGAGACCCAGTACTTC. Protein sequence: CSASLLAETQYF.

The chain combines TRBV27 with TRBJ2-5; 8 bases map to TRBD1. Trimming at V came to 3 bases and at J to 5 bases, leaving 11 bases not matched to a gene. The germline V gene has CDR1 MNHEY and CDR2 SMNVEV (reference sequence). The CDR3 length is 16 residues. CDR3 nucleotides: TGTGCCAGCAGTTTCCTCCCACAGGGGGTTTCGGAGACCCAGTACTTC. Translating gives CASSFLPQGVSETQYF.

The gene calls are TRBV19 and TRBJ2-5; the D is unclear. The CDR3 spans 13 residues. Germline CDR1 LNHDA, CDR2 SQIVND (reference sequence). The V end was cut by 6 bases, the J end by 5 bases, with 13 bases between. CDR3 coding DNA: TGTGCCAGTAGCCCCAGCGCACGCGAGACCCAGTACTTC. Translating gives CASSPSARETQYF. The variable domain in full, with the rest retrieved from reference TRBV19 and TRBJ2-5, is DGGITQSPKYLFRKEGQNVTLSCEQNLNHDAMYWYRQDPGQGLRLIYYSQIVNDFQKGDIAEGYSVSREKKESFPLTVTSAQKNPTAFYLCASSPSARETQYFGPGTRLLVL.

V usage is TRBV6-6 and J usage is TRBJ1-2; D is unclear. The V gene's germline CDR1 is MNHNY and CDR2 SVGAGI (reference sequence). The CDR3 has 15 amino acids. Trimming removed 5 bases at V and 4 bases at J, with 17 bases between. The CDR3 DNA follows: TGTGCCAGCAGTAAACGGACGGCGGACTTCTATGGCTACACCTTC. Its protein is CASSKRTADFYGYTF.

In nucleotides, the CDR3 is TGTGCCAGCCGGGGGTTCTACGAGCAGTACTTC. Its translation: CASRGFYEQYF. V and J are TRBV12-3 or TRBV12-4 and TRBJ2-7; maybe TRBD2 (6 bases). The ends were cut back, 8 bases at V and 3 bases at J, with 8 bases in the middle. The CDR3 sequence is 11 residues long.

This chain connects TRBV7-3 to TRBJ2-5; 9 bases fit TRBD2. V was pared by 2 bases and J by 1 base, with 5 bases of the junction left unmatched. Germline lookup yields CDR1 SGHTA and CDR2 FQGTGA. The CDR3 has 16 amino acids. The CDR3 DNA follows: TGTGCCAGCAGCTTATTTGGCGGGAGGGCCCAAGAGACCCAGTACTTC. Encoded protein: CASSLFGGRAQETQYF.

The chain couples TRBV4-1 to TRBJ1-6; 7 bases are a match to TRBD1. V lost 2 bases and J lost 6; bases outside the gene matches: 7. The CDR3 length is 16 residues. Germline assignment: CDR1 MGHRA and CDR2 YSYEKL. DNA for the CDR3: TGCGCCAGCAGCCAAACCAGGGGGTATGGTAATTCACCCCTCCACTTT. Protein sequence: CASSQTRGYGNSPLHF.

The chain carries TRBV5-6 and TRBJ1-2; no clear D gene. Between the trimmed V and J ends, which lost 4 bases and 9 bases, there was a span of 13 bases. This CDR3 has 12 amino acids. Germline V gene lookup returns CDR1 SGHDT and CDR2 YYEEEE. CDR3 sequence: CASSPGGVRYTF. The CDR3 bases are TGTGCCAGCAGCCCGGGAGGTGTTCGCTACACCTTC. Together with reference TRBV5-6 and TRBJ1-2, the CDR3 gives the full variable domain: DAGVTQSPTHLIKTRGQQVTLRCSPKSGHDTVSWYQQALGQGPQFIFQYYEEEERQRGNFPDRFSGHQFPNYSSELNVNALLLGDSALYLCASSPGGVRYTFGSGTRLTVV.

V usage is TRBV6-5 and J usage is TRBJ2-7; 8 bases are shared with TRBD1. This CDR3 has 14 amino acids. CDR1 is MNHEY and CDR2 is SVGAGI in the germline V gene. Trimming removed 8 bases from V and 2 bases from J; junction bases left unmatched: 8. The CDR3 is CASLFRDRPYEQYF. As DNA, the CDR3 is TGTGCCAGCCTTTTCCGGGACAGGCCCTACGAGCAGTACTTC.

This clone was recorded a few times. V and J are TRBV28 and TRBJ2-1; 8 positions agree with TRBD2. J was trimmed by 8 bases and V by 6 bases; bases with no gene match: 9. Germline V gives CDR1 MDHEN, CDR2 SYDVKM. This CDR3 is 14 amino acids long. The CDR3 here is CASSSAGVSHEQFF. Here the CDR3 DNA reads TGTGCCAGCAGCTCAGCGGGAGTGAGCCATGAGCAGTTCTTC.

This chain uses TRBV5-1 with TRBJ1-4; possible D gene TRBD1, 6 bases. Trimming took off 0 bases at V and 0 bases at J, with 6 bases between the two ends. The CDR3 runs 15 residues. CDR1 and CDR2 (germline): SGHRS, YFSETQ. CDR3 bases: TGCGCCAGCAGCTTGGGGGGGCCAACTAATGAAAAACTGTTTTTT. Protein: CASSLGGPTNEKLFF.

The rearrangement uses TRBV5-6 and TRBJ1-2, with TRBD1 matching over 10 bases. Germline lookup yields CDR1 SGHDT and CDR2 YYEEEE. The CDR3 totals 14 residues. V was pared by 0 bases and J by 4 bases, with 0 bases of the junction left unmatched. CDR3 in DNA: TGTGCCAGCAGCTTGGGGACAGGGGGCTATGGCTACACCTTC. This codes for CASSLGTGGYGYTF. Filled out from reference TRBV5-6 and TRBJ1-2, the complete variable domain reads DAGVTQSPTHLIKTRGQQVTLRCSPKSGHDTVSWYQQALGQGPQFIFQYYEEEERQRGNFPDRFSGHQFPNYSSELNVNALLLGDSALYLCASSLGTGGYGYTFGSGTRLTVV.

The chain recombines TRBV3-1 (or the pseudogene TRBV3-2) with TRBJ2-1, with TRBD1 identical over 12 bases. The CDR3 spans 17 residues. Per germline, CDR1 LGHDT and CDR2 YNNKEL (reference sequence). Trimming cost V 3 bases and J 7 bases; bases outside gene matches: 10. The CDR3 region has the DNA TGTGCCAGCAGCCATTTCCCCGGGACAGGGGGCAGGAATGAGCAGTTCTTC. This sequence encodes CASSHFPGTGGRNEQFF.

J is TRBJ1-4 and V is TRBV19, with no clear D. Looked up from germline, CDR1 is LNHDA and CDR2 is SQIVND (reference sequence). The CDR3 extends over 14 amino acids. V was pared by 1 base and J by 8 bases, with 11 bases between. The CDR3 DNA follows: TGTGCCAGTAGTATAGGAGGGTCGGGCGAAAAACTGTTTTTT. Translation gives CASSIGGSGEKLFF.

The CDR3 bases are TGTGCCAGTAACGGGAGTCCGTCAGATACGCAGTATTTT. It is translated as CASNGSPSDTQYF. The chain recombines TRBV19 with TRBJ2-3, with D maybe TRBD2 (6 bases). V was shortened by 7 bases and J by 4 bases, with 12 bases between the two germline ends. This CDR3 spans 13 amino acids. The germline V gene encodes CDR1 LNHDA and CDR2 SQIVND (reference sequence).

V is TRBV7-9 and J is TRBJ2-3; possible D gene TRBD1, 6 bases. Germline CDR1 SEHNR, CDR2 FQNEAQ (reference sequence). This CDR3 is 16 amino acids long. Trimming cost V 5 bases and J 7 bases, with 22 bases left between them. The CDR3 loop is CASSPGQDSTRNTQYF. The CDR3 coding sequence is TGTGCCAGCAGCCCTGGTCAGGACAGCACCCGAAATACGCAGTATTTT. The whole variable domain, filled in from reference TRBV7-9 and TRBJ2-3, reads DTGVSQNPRHKITKRGQNVTFRCDPISEHNRLYWYRQTLGQGPEFLTYFQNEAQLEKSRLLSDRFSAERPKGSFSTLEIQRTEQGDSAMYLCASSPGQDSTRNTQYFGPGTRLTVL.

The chain links TRBV5-1 to TRBJ2-7, with TRBD2 matching 7 bases. In germline, CDR1 is SGHRS, CDR2 YFSETQ. The CDR3 has 13 residues. Trimming at V came to 2 bases and at J to 2 bases, leaving 1 base not matched to a gene. CDR3 in DNA: TGCGCCAGCAGCTTTGGACTAGCCTACGAGCAGTACTTC. Its protein is CASSFGLAYEQYF. Complete variable domain (other parts from reference TRBV5-1 and TRBJ2-7): KAGVTQTPRYLIKTRGQQVTLSCSPISGHRSVSWYQQTPGQGLQFLFEYFSETQRNKGNFPGRFSGRQFSNSRSEMNVSTLELGDSALYLCASSFGLAYEQYFGPGTRLTVT.

This sequence joins TRBV30 and TRBJ1-5, with D perhaps TRBD1 (6 bases). CDR1 and CDR2 from the germline V gene are GTSNPN and SVGIG (reference sequence). The V and J ends lost 1 base and 2 bases respectively, with 15 bases between them. This CDR3 spans 16 amino acids. CDR3 region: CAWSGGHILGNQPQHF. CDR3 bases: TGTGCCTGGAGTGGGGGACATATCCTAGGCAATCAGCCCCAGCATTTT.

This clone was counted only a few times. DNA of the CDR3: TGCGCCAGCAGCTTCAACGGACTTGCAACTAATGAAAAACTGTTTTTT. It encodes CASSFNGLATNEKLFF. This rearrangement joins TRBV5-1 to TRBJ1-4; D uncertain. V dropped 2 bases and J dropped 0 bases, with 11 bases sitting between them. CDR1 and CDR2 (germline): SGHRS, YFSETQ. CDR3 length equals 16 residues.

The V gene is TRBV29-1, the J gene TRBJ2-7; 11 nucleotides agree with TRBD2. Per germline, CDR1 SQVTM and CDR2 ANQGSEA. V shed 6 bases and J 3 bases; nucleotides not matched to a gene: 7. The CDR3 extends over 14 amino acids. The CDR3 protein is CSVASSGRDYEQYF. The CDR3 DNA is TGCAGCGTGGCCAGTAGCGGGAGGGACTACGAGCAGTACTTC.

This sequence joins TRBV28 and TRBJ2-7, with TRBD1 identical over 8 bases. With 3 bases clipped from V and 5 bases from J, the junction kept 15 bases outside the gene matches. CDR1 and CDR2 from the germline V gene are MDHEN and SYDVKM. The CDR3 extends over 17 amino acids. The CDR3 DNA follows: TGTGCCAGCAGTTTCCCCTCGGGACAGGTCCTTAGGGACGAGCAGTACTTC. Amino acids: CASSFPSGQVLRDEQYF.

The genes are TRBV7-9 and TRBJ2-1, with 16 bases that match TRBD2. The trim removed 3 bases at V and 8 bases at J, leaving 10 bases unmatched. CDR1 and CDR2 from the germline V gene are SEHNR and FQNEAQ (reference sequence). The CDR3 extends over 18 amino acids. Written as DNA, the CDR3 is TGTGCCAGCAGCTTGGGAGGGACTAGCGGGAGGGCCGGCGATGAGCAGTTCTTC. It codes for CASSLGGTSGRAGDEQFF.

The rearrangement joins TRBV24-1 to TRBJ1-5; 9 bases are a match to TRBD1. V trimming: 5 bases; J trimming: 5 bases; junction bases outside the gene matches: 3. Germline loops: CDR1 KGHDR, CDR2 SFDVKD. The CDR3 consists of 14 residues. CDR3 DNA: TGTGCCACCAGTGGGACAGGGGAACATCAGCCCCAGCATTTT. Residues: CATSGTGEHQPQHF.